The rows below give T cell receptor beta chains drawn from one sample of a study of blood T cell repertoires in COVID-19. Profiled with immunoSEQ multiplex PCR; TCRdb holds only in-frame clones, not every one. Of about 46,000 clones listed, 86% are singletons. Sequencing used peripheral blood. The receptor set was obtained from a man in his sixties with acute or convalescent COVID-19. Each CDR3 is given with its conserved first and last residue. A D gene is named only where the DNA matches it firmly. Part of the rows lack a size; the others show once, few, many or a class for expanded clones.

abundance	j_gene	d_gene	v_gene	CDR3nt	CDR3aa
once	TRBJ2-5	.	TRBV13	TGTGCCAGCAGCACTGGTCGGGGAGGTGGAGAGACCCAGTACTTC	CASSTGRGGGETQYF
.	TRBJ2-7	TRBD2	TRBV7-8	TGTGCCAGCAGCCCCTGGACTAGCGTCTCCTACGAGCAGTACTTC	CASSPWTSVSYEQYF
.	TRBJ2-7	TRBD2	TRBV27	TGTGCCAGCTCCCTGTTCGCGGGGGACCTCTACGAGCAGTACTTC	CASSLFAGDLYEQYF
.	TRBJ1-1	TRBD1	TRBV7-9	TGTGCCAGCAGTCGACAGGGCTTCGCTGAAGCTTTCTTT	CASSRQGFAEAFF
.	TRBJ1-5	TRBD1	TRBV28	TGTGCCAGCAGTTTCGGGGACAGAGACAATCAGCCCCAGCATTTT	CASSFGDRDNQPQHF
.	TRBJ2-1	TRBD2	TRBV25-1	TGTGCCAGCAAACTAGCGGATGAGCAGTTCTTC	CASKLADEQFF
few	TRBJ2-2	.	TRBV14	TGTGCCAGCAGCCAAGGCCCCGGACTCATAACCGGGGAGCTGTTTTTT	CASSQGPGLITGELFF
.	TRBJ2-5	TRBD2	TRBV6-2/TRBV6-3	TGTGCCAGCAGTTACATGGCCGGGACTAGCGGGAGAGAGACCCAGTACTTC	CASSYMAGTSGRETQYF
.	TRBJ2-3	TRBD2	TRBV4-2	TGTGCCAGCAGCCAAGAACTAGCGGGGGGCCGCCCGGGGGATACGCAGTATTTT	CASSQELAGGRPGDTQYF
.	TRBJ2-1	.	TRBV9	TGTGCCAGCAGCGGGGTTTTGGCGGCCTACAATGAGCAGTTCTTC	CASSGVLAAYNEQFF
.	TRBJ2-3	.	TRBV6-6	TGTGCCAGCAGCCAGGGGGGTCGAGATACGCAGTATTTT	CASSQGGRDTQYF
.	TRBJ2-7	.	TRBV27	TGTGCCAGCGGTGGAGCCGACGGGACCTACGAGCAGTACTTC	CASGGADGTYEQYF
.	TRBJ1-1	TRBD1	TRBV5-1	TGCGCCAGCAGCCCCGACACAGGGGTCGGCGCTGAAGCTTTCTTT	CASSPDTGVGAEAFF
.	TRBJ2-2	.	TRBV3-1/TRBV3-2	TGTGCCAGCAGCCAAGATATAGGGACTGCGAACACCGGGGAGCTGTTTTTT	CASSQDIGTANTGELFF
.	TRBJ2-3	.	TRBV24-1	TGTGCCACCAGGTCCGGGTTTGAGGATACGCAGTATTTT	CATRSGFEDTQYF
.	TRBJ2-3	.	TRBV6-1	TGTGCCAGCAGTGAGCGACCCCGAGGGCAGTATTTT	CASSERPRGQYF
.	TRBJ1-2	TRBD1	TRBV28	TGTGCCACTCGTGGGCCAGGGGGGATGGCGGGCTACACCTTC	CATRGPGGMAGYTF
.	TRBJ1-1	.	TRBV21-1	TGTGCCAGCAGCATTACAGGGGTTGGGACTGAAGCTTTCTTT	CASSITGVGTEAFF
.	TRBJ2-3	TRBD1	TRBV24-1	TGTGCCACCAGTGGGGGGACAGGAGTCCCCATCACAGATACGCAGTATTTT	CATSGGTGVPITDTQYF
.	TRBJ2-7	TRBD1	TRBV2	TGTGCCAGCAGCGAGGACAGGGTCCGAAACGAGCAGTACTTC	CASSEDRVRNEQYF
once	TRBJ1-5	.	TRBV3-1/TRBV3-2	TGTGCCAGCAGCCAAGCGTCAGGGTCTAGCAATCAGCCCCAGCATTTT	CASSQASGSSNQPQHF
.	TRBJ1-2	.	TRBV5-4	TGTGCCAGCAGCCTCCAGGGCGGAGGGTCTATGGGCTACACCTTC	CASSLQGGGSMGYTF
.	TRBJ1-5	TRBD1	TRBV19	TGTGCCAGTAGTACCAGAGTCCCGGGACAGGGGCCCAGCAATCAGCCCCAGCATTTT	CASSTRVPGQGPSNQPQHF
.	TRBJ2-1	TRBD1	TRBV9	TGTGCCAGCAGCCCGAGGTCGGGACAGGGGGCGTACAATGAGCAGTTCTTC	CASSPRSGQGAYNEQFF
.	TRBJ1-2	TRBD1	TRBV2	TGTGCCAGCAGTGCTATACGCCGGGACAGGGGGCTTGGCTACACCTTC	CASSAIRRDRGLGYTF
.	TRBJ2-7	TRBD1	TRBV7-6	TGTGCCAGCAGCTTATCCCCGGGACAGGATCTCTACGAGCAGTACTTC	CASSLSPGQDLYEQYF